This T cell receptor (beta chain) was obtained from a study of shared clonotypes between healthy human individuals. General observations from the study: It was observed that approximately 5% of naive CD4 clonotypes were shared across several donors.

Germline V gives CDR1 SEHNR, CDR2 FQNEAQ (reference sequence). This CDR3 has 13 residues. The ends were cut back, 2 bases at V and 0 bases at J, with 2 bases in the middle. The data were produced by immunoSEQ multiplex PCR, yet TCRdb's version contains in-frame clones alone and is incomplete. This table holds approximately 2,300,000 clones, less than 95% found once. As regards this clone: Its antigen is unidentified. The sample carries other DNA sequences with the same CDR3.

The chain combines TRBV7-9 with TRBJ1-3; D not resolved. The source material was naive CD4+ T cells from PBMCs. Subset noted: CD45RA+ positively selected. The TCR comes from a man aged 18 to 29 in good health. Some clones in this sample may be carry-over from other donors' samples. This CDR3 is CASSLSSGNTIYF. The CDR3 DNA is TGTGCCAGCAGCTTAAGCTCTGGAAACACCATATATTTT.